This T cell receptor beta chain was captured in a study of blood T cell repertoires in COVID-19. In the study overall: The cDNA or gDNA used as material had been derived from T cells, B-cell-depleted T cells, or PBMCs.

This CDR3 has 13 amino acids. The germline gives CDR1 LNHNV, CDR2 YYDKDF (reference sequence). The junction had 4 bases not matched to a gene; V was cut back by 8 bases and J by 1 base. Libraries were prepared by immunoSEQ multiplex PCR; TCRdb keeps only in-frame clonotypes and omits some of them. The table records 150,000 to 200,000 clones, roughly 77% of them present only once. This TCR derives from a human donor in a cohort sampled during active COVID-19. The chain combines TRBV15 with TRBJ2-5; 7 bases line up with TRBD1. Sequencing used peripheral blood. In DNA, the CDR3 is TGTGCCACCCGAGGGACAGCCCAAGAGACCCAGTACTTC. Its translation: CATRGTAQETQYF. Drawing the rest from reference TRBV15 and TRBJ2-5, the complete variable domain is DAMVIQNPRYQVTQFGKPVTLSCSQTLNHNVMYWYQQKSSQAPKLLFHYYDKDFNNEADTPDNFQSRRPNTSFCFLDIRSPGLGDTAMYLCATRGTAQETQYFGPGTRLLVL.